These 5 T cell receptor beta chains originate from one sample sequenced in a study of blood T cell repertoires in COVID-19. TCRdb's table, derived via immunoSEQ multiplex PCR, lists solely in-frame clones and lacks some. The repertoire has 300,000 to 400,000 clones, roughly 90% of them found once; the top ten carry 2.5% to 3.5%. Sample: peripheral blood. These receptors were collected from a woman aged 30 to 39 with COVID-19, enrolled during active disease.

The V and J genes are TRBV5-4 and TRBJ2-7, with 7 bases matching TRBD2. Germline V gene sequence: CDR1 SGHNT, CDR2 YYREEE (reference sequence). The CDR3 has 14 residues. V dropped 0 bases and J dropped 3; count of bases not matched to a gene: 3. The DNA for the CDR3 is TGTGCCAGCAGCTTGGGGGACTATCACTACGAGCAGTACTTC. This translates into CASSLGDYHYEQYF.

V and J are TRBV6-2 or TRBV6-3 and TRBJ1-1, with D unresolved. The CDR3 contains 17 residues. CDR1 is MNHEY, CDR2 SVGEGT, per germline. The V end lost 4 bases, the J end lost 1 base, and 19 bases lay between the germline ends. CDR3 amino acids: CASSFSGGDYRNTEAFF. The CDR3 coding sequence is TGTGCCAGCAGTTTTTCGGGCGGGGATTACAGGAACACTGAAGCTTTCTTT.

The chain combines TRBV5-4 with TRBJ2-1; 9 bases line up with TRBD2. The length of the CDR3 is 16 residues. V lost 4 bases and J lost 4; bases outside the gene matches: 9. CDR1 and CDR2 (germline): SGHNT, YYREEE (reference sequence). CDR3 DNA: TGTGCCAGCAGCCGCCTAGCGGGGACCGTTTACAATGAGCAGTTCTTC. It is translated as CASSRLAGTVYNEQFF. The full variable domain, completed using reference TRBV5-4 and TRBJ2-1, is ETGVTQSPTHLIKTRGQQVTLRCSSQSGHNTVSWYQQALGQGPQFIFQYYREEENGRGNFPPRFSGLQFPNYSSELNVNALELDDSALYLCASSRLAGTVYNEQFFGPGTRLTVL.

The chain recombines TRBV6-2 or TRBV6-3 with TRBJ2-7, with 7 nucleotides matching TRBD1. The CDR3 has 16 amino acids. Germline V gene data show CDR1 as MNHEY and CDR2 as SVGEGT. After removal of 6 bases from V and 2 bases from J, the junction contained 13 bases not matched to a gene. CDR3 sequence: CASSRTSLQGAYEQYV. The DNA of the CDR3 is TGTGCCAGCAGCCGAACGAGCCTCCAGGGGGCCTACGAGCAGTACGTC.

CDR3 sequence reads: CASSREHRGTDTQYF. CDR3 sequence (DNA): TGTGCCAGCAGCCGCGAACACCGGGGCACAGATACGCAGTATTTT. The chain employs TRBV4-2 and TRBJ2-3; D unresolved. The CDR3 totals 15 residues. Per germline, CDR1 LGHNA and CDR2 YNFKEQ. With 4 bases removed from V and 1 base from J, the gap between germline ends came to 12 bases.